This TCR beta chain was obtained from a study of regulatory T cells in long-lasting Graves disease. Turning to the study itself: Newly diagnosed Graves' patients took antithyroid drugs under 3 months.

To make TCR beta libraries, researchers used iRepertoire HTBI primers and Arm-PCR of CDR3 regions. MiXCR was run by TCRdb on the multiplex PCR reads, yielding one entry per CDR3 protein. The sample comprises 350,000 to 400,000 distinct CDR3 sequences, less than 20% of which are singletons, and about a fifth rests with the top ten. Broader study findings: Thyroid tissue was not sampled; only peripheral blood was. Gene preferences differed: TRBV28, TRBJ1-2, TRBJ2-5 in persistent cases.

Germline V lookup: CDR1 SGHRS, CDR2 YFSETQ. The CDR3 totals 16 residues. V lost 0 bases to trimming and J lost 6 bases, with 13 bases between them. The time point was: newly diagnosed GD, antithyroid drugs for less than 3 months. RNA from PBMCs was the source of the TCR library. Graves' disease diagnosis relied on American Thyroid Association guidelines. Regarding this clonotype: The antigen remains undetermined.

This sequence originates from a female donor with Graves disease. Sample: peripheral blood mononuclear cells (PBMCs), taken at new diagnosis, from a patient treated with antithyroid drugs. The genes are TRBV5-1 and TRBJ1-6, with TRBD1 as a possible D gene (5 bases). This CDR3 reads CASSLDTDRINSPLHF. In nucleotides, the CDR3 is TGCGCCAGCAGCTTGGACACAGACAGAATTAATTCACCCCTCCACTTT.